One T cell receptor (beta chain) is described in this entry. Antigen: not known. Method: immunoSEQ multiplex PCR; TCRdb's copy keeps in-frame clones and lacks some. The data contain under 2,000,000 clones, about 95% of them singletons. Terminally differentiated effector memory CD45RA+ cells were left out of the naive CD8 fraction, which was CD45RO-negative and positively selected for CCR7. The data were obtained in a study of shared clonotypes between healthy human individuals. Study findings and constraints: Since donors were few, the genetic and exposure-history diversity represented was limited.

The sequenced sample consisted of naive CD8+ T cells sorted from blood. The clonotype comes from a young man in good health.

The CDR3 is CASKGSQETQYF. DNA of the CDR3: TGTGCCAGCAAGGGTTCACAAGAGACCCAGTACTTC. The chain is built from TRBV2 and TRBJ2-5; D ambiguous. The germline gives CDR1 SNHLY, CDR2 FYNNEI. This CDR3 is 12 amino acids long. The V end was cut by 7 bases, the J end by 2 bases, with 8 bases between.